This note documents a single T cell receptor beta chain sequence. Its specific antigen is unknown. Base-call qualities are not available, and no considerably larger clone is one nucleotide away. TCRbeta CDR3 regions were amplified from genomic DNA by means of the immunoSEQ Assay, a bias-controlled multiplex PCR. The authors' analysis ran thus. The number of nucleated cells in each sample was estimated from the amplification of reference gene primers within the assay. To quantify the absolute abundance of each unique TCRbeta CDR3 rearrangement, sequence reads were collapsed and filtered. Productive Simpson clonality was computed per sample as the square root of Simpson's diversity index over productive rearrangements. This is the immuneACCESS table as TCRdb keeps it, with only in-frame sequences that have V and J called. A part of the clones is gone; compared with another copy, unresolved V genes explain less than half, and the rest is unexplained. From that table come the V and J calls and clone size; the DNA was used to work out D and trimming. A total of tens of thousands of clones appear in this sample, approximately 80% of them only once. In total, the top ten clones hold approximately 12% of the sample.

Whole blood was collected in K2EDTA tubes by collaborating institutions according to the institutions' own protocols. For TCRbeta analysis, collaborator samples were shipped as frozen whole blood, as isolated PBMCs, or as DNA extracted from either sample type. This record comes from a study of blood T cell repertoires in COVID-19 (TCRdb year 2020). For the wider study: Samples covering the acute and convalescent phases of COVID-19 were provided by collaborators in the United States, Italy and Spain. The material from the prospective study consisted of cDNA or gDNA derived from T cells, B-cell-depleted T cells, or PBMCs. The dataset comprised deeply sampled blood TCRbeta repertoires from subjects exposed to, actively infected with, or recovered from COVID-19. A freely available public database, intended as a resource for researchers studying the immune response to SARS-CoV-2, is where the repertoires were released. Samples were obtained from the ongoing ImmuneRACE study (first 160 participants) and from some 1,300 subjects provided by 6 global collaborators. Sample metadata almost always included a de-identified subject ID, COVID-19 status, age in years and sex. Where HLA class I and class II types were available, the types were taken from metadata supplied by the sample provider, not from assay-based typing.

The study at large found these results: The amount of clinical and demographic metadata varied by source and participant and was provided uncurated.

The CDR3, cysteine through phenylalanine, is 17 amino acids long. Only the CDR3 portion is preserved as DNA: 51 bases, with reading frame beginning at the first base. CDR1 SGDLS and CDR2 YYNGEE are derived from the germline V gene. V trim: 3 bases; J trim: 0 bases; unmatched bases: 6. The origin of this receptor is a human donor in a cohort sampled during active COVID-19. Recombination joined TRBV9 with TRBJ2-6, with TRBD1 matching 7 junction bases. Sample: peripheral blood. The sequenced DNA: TGTGCCAGCAGCGCGGGACAGTGGGTCTCTGGGGCCAACGTCCTGACTTTC. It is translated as CASSAGQWVSGANVLTF.